One sample yielded the 18 T cell receptor beta chains listed below, sequenced in a study of blood T cell repertoires in COVID-19. The method was immunoSEQ multiplex PCR; TCRdb's version includes in-frame clones alone and lacks a portion of them. Here the sample spans about 240,000 clones, roughly 77% being singletons. The sequencing sample was made of peripheral blood. The receptors here all came from a woman of 80 years or more with acute or convalescent COVID-19.

This chain links TRBV6-5 with TRBJ1-1, with 7 bases that match TRBD1. The germline CDR1 and CDR2 sequences are MNHEY and SVGAGI. This CDR3 has 15 residues. J lost 5 bases, V lost 2 bases, and 8 bases had no gene match. CDR3 sequence (DNA): TGTGCCAGCAGTTACAGGGGGCGGGAAGGGACTGAAGCTTTCTTT. It is translated as CASSYRGREGTEAFF.

The chain recombines TRBV29-1 with TRBJ1-2; 7 nucleotides line up with TRBD1. Germline V gene data show CDR1 as SQVTM and CDR2 as ANQGSEA. V lost 2 bases and J lost 7; bases outside the gene matches: 13. This CDR3 is 15 amino acids long. CDR3: CSVENLDRLIGGYTF. CDR3 bases: TGCAGCGTTGAAAATTTGGACAGGCTAATTGGTGGCTACACCTTC.

The V gene is TRBV6-5, the J gene TRBJ2-5; maybe TRBD2 (6 bases). Germline V gene sequence: CDR1 MNHEY, CDR2 SVGAGI. The V end was cut by 6 bases, the J end by 0 bases, with 11 bases between. The CDR3 is 14 residues long. In DNA form, the CDR3 reads TGTGCCAGCAGAGCGGGTTGGTACCAAGAGACCCAGTACTTC. Translated, it gives CASRAGWYQETQYF.

This clone has just one count. CDR3 sequence (DNA): TGTGCCAGCAGTGACTCGGAGCGGGGGGGCCGTGGTGAGCAGTTCTTC. Translating it yields CASSDSERGGRGEQFF. The chain combines TRBV6-4 with TRBJ2-1, with 10 positions matching TRBD2. Germline trimming cut 0 bases from V and 9 bases from J; bases unmatched to any gene: 8. Germline assignment: CDR1 MRHNA and CDR2 SNTAGT. The CDR3 spans 16 residues.

This clone was recorded a few times. The genes are TRBV3-1 (or the pseudogene TRBV3-2) and TRBJ1-1; D might be TRBD1 (5 bases). Looked up from germline, CDR1 is LGHDT and CDR2 is YNNKEL (reference sequence). Trimming removed 2 bases at V and 5 bases at J, with 12 bases between. The CDR3 loop spans 14 amino acids. The CDR3 loop reads CASSQRGGRTEAFF. In nucleotides, the CDR3 is TGTGCCAGCAGCCAAAGGGGAGGTCGGACTGAAGCTTTCTTT.

The chain is built from TRBV28 and TRBJ2-1; weak D call: TRBD2 (5 bases). This CDR3 contains 14 residues. With 6 bases removed from V and 3 bases from J, the gap between germline ends came to 12 bases. CDR1 MDHEN and CDR2 SYDVKM come from the germline V gene. The CDR3: CASRLLRDYNEQFF. Here the CDR3 DNA reads TGTGCCAGCAGACTTCTCCGGGACTACAATGAGCAGTTCTTC.

This clone occurred a few times. Written as DNA, the CDR3 is TGTGCCAGCAGCCTCTCGACAGGGAGAAGGTCACCCCTCCACTTT. Protein sequence: CASSLSTGRRSPLHF. The genes are TRBV3-1 (or the pseudogene TRBV3-2) and TRBJ1-6, with 7 bases fitting TRBD1. This CDR3 is 15 amino acids long. In germline, CDR1 is LGHDT, CDR2 YNNKEL (reference sequence). J lost 10 bases, V lost 4 bases, and 10 bases had no gene match.

Only a few counts were recorded for this clone. V is TRBV2 and J is TRBJ2-7, with 7 bases identical to TRBD1. Trimming took 6 bases from V and 3 from J; bases not matched to a gene: 5. This CDR3 contains 13 residues. Germline CDR1 and CDR2: SNHLY and FYNNEI. The CDR3 reads CASSRTGDYEQYF. CDR3 DNA: TGTGCCAGCAGCCGAACAGGGGACTACGAGCAGTACTTC.

The V call is TRBV5-5, the J call TRBJ1-5; 7 nucleotides match TRBD1. The J segment lost 0 bases and the V segment lost 4 bases, leaving 7 bases of the junction unmatched. This CDR3 comprises 16 residues. In germline, CDR1 is SGHKS, CDR2 YYEKEE (reference sequence). The CDR3 DNA follows: TGTGCCAGCAGCCACACAGGGGACGTTAGCAATCAGCCCCAGCATTTT. Protein product: CASSHTGDVSNQPQHF.

The rearrangement joins TRBV12-3 or TRBV12-4 to TRBJ2-7, with D uncertain. The V end was cut by 6 bases, the J end by 4 bases, with 7 bases between. The CDR3 has 11 residues. CDR3 nucleotides: TGTGCCAGCAGGAGAAAATACGAGCAGTACTTC. Its protein is CASRRKYEQYF.

The J gene is TRBJ1-5, the V gene TRBV6-6; tentative D call: TRBD1 (5 bases). Trimming pared 6 bases from V and 4 bases from J, leaving 13 bases between. The CDR3 extends over 14 amino acids. Per the germline V gene, CDR1 is MNHNY and CDR2 is SVGAGI (reference sequence). This CDR3 reads CASRDYRNNQPQHF. The DNA for the CDR3 is TGTGCCAGCAGAGATTACAGGAATAATCAGCCCCAGCATTTT.

The chain combines TRBV6-5 with TRBJ2-2; D possibly corresponds to TRBD1 (5 bases). The V gene's germline CDR1 is MNHEY and CDR2 SVGAGI. The CDR3 extends over 12 amino acids. Trimming shortened V by 8 bases and J by 1 base, and 5 bases separated the two germline ends. DNA of the CDR3: TGTGCCAGCGACAGGAACACCGGGGAGCTGTTTTTT. It translates to CASDRNTGELFF.

Only a few counts were recorded for this clone. This chain connects TRBV28 to TRBJ1-1; D gene uncertain. The V end lost 11 bases, the J end lost 6 bases, and 7 bases lay between the germline ends. This CDR3 is built from 9 residues. CDR1 and CDR2 from the germline V gene are MDHEN and SYDVKM. CDR3 residues: CAAGSEAFF. The DNA for the CDR3 is TGTGCCGCCGGGTCTGAAGCTTTCTTT.

V and J are TRBV7-7 and TRBJ2-2, with TRBD2 as a possible D gene (5 bases). Germline loops: CDR1 SSHAT, CDR2 FNYEAQ (reference sequence). CDR3 length equals 14 residues. V was trimmed by 5 bases and J by 1 base, leaving 8 bases between them. CDR3 bases: TGTGCCAGCAGCCAAGGACTGAACACCGGGGAGCTGTTTTTT. Protein sequence: CASSQGLNTGELFF.

This clone was observed once. The chain has TRBV7-2 and TRBJ2-2; D not resolved. The germline V gene has CDR1 SGHTA and CDR2 FQGNSA. V dropped 1 base and J dropped 2 bases, with 5 bases sitting between them. The CDR3 is made up of 14 amino acids. The CDR3 protein is CASSLDSNTGELFF. CDR3 in DNA: TGTGCCAGCAGCTTAGACAGCAACACCGGGGAGCTGTTTTTT.

The chain joins TRBV18 to TRBJ1-3, with 8 bases aligning to TRBD1. Germline V lookup: CDR1 KGHSH, CDR2 LQKENI. The trim removed 3 bases at V and 11 bases at J, leaving 3 bases unmatched. The CDR3 consists of 12 residues. CDR3 in amino acids: CASSPGQEAIYF. In DNA, the CDR3 is TGTGCCAGCTCACCGGGACAGGAGGCCATATATTTT.

This chain joins TRBV6-1 and TRBJ1-6; unclear D gene. CDR3 length equals 13 residues. V was clipped by 2 bases and J by 13 bases, with 12 bases between them. Germline CDR1 and CDR2: MNHNS and SASEGT. The CDR3 region is CASSESPGYPLHF. In nucleotides, the CDR3 is TGTGCCAGCAGTGAATCTCCGGGATATCCCCTCCACTTT.

The chain employs TRBV4-3 and TRBJ1-2; D may be TRBD1 (6 bases). Per germline, CDR1 LGHNA and CDR2 YSLEER. The V and J ends lost 2 bases and 4 bases respectively, with 14 bases between them. This CDR3 has 15 residues. CDR3 DNA sequence: TGCGCCAGCAGCCAAATTTCAGGGGCCGGCTATGGCTACACCTTC. Protein: CASSQISGAGYGYTF.